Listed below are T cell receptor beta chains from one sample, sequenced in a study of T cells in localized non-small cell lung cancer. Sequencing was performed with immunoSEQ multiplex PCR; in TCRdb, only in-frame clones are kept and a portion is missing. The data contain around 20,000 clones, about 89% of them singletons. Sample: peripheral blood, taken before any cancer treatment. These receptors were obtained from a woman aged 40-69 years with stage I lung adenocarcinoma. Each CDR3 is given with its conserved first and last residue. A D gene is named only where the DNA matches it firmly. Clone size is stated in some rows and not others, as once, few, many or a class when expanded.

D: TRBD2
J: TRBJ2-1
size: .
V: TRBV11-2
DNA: TGTGCCAGCAGCTTGAGCGGGAGTCAGCCATATGAGCAGTTCTTC
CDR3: CASSLSGSQPYEQFF

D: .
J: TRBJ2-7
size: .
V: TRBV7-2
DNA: TGTGCCGCCGGGGGCGGCTACGAGCAGTACTTC
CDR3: CAAGGGYEQYF

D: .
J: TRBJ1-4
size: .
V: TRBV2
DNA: TGTGCCAGTCTACAGGGTGTTAATGAAAAACTGTTTTTT
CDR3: CASLQGVNEKLFF

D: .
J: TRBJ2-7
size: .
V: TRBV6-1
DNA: TGTGCCAGCAGTGTAGGACCAGGGCAATTTTACGAGCAGTACTTC
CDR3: CASSVGPGQFYEQYF

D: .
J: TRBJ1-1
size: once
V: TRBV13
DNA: TGTGCCAGCAGCTTAGGCGGGGTCCGGTCCGGTGGACGAGCTTTCTTT
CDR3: CASSLGGVRSGGRAFF

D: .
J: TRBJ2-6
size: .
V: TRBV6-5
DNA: TGTGCCAGCAGTTCATCTGGGGCCAACGTCCTGACTTTC
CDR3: CASSSSGANVLTF

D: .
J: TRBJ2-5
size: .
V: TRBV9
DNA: TGTGCCAGCAGGGGGAGTAGCGGGACCCAGTACTTC
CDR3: CASRGSSGTQYF

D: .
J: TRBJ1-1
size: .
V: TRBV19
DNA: TGTGCCAGTAGCCCTGGGGTGAACACTGAAGCTTTCTTT
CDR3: CASSPGVNTEAFF

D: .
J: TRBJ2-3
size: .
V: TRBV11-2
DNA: TGTGCCAGCAGCTTAGCGGCTAGCACTGATACGCAGTATTTT
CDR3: CASSLAASTDTQYF

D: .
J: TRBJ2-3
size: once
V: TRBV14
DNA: TGTGCCAGCAGCCCGGACACCACAGATACGCAGTATTTT
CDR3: CASSPDTTDTQYF

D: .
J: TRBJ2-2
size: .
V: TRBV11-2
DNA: TGTGCCAGCAGCCCTAGAAAGGGCTCCGGGAACACCGGGGAGCTGTTTTTT
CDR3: CASSPRKGSGNTGELFF

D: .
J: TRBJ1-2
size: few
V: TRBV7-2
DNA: TGTGCCAGCAGCTACGACAGCGAGGTTCCCTATGGCTACACCTTC
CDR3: CASSYDSEVPYGYTF

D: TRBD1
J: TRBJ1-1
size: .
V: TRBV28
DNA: TGTGCCAGCAGTTTGGAGGCAGGGGGCCCTACTGAAGCTTTCTTT
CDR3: CASSLEAGGPTEAFF

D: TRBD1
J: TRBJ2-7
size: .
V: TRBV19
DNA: TGTGCCAGTAGTATAAAGTTGGACAGGGGGCTGAGCTACGAGCAGTACTTC
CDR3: CASSIKLDRGLSYEQYF

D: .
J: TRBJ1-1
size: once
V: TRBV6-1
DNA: TGTGCCAGCAGCGCAACAGGGAACACTGAAGCTTTCTTT
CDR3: CASSATGNTEAFF

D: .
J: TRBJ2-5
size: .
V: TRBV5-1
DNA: TGCGCCAGCAGCTTAACATCGACTGAAGAGACCCAGTACTTC
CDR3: CASSLTSTEETQYF

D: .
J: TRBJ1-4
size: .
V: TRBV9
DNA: TGTGCCAGCAGCCGACAGCTTACAGCGGACCTCAATGAAAAACTGTTTTTT
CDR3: CASSRQLTADLNEKLFF

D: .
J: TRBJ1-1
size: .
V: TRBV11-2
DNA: TGTGCCAGCAGCTTTGGACAGAACACTGAAGCTTTCTTT
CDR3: CASSFGQNTEAFF

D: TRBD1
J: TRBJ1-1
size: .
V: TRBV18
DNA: TGTGCCAGCTCCGGGGACAGATTGAACACTGAAGCTTTCTTT
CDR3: CASSGDRLNTEAFF

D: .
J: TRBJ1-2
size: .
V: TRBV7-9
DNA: TGTGCCAGCAACCATCCTCCAGGAGACTATGGCTACACCTTC
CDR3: CASNHPPGDYGYTF

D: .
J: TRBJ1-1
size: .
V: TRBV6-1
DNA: TGTGCCAGCAATGGGAACACTGAAGCTTTCTTT
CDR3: CASNGNTEAFF

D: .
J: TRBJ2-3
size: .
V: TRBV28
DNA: TGTGCCAGCAGTTTAAGGGGGGGGAGCCCAGATACGCAGTATTTT
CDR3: CASSLRGGSPDTQYF

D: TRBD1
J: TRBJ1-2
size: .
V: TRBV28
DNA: TGTGCCAGCAGTCCGGGACAGGGGGAGTATGGCTACACCTTC
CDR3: CASSPGQGEYGYTF

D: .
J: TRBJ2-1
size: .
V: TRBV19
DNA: TGTGCCAGTATGGGGGGGCTAGCCTACAATGAGCAGTTCTTC
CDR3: CASMGGLAYNEQFF

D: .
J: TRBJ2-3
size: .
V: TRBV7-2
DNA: TGTGCCCTGACAATGGAGGGGGGGGATACGCAGTATTTT
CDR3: CALTMEGGDTQYF

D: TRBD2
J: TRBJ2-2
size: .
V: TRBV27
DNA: TGTGCCAGCTCGGATGGAGCGGGAGGGCCGGACACCGGGGAGCTGTTTTTT
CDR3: CASSDGAGGPDTGELFF

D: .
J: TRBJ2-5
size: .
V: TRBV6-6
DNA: TGTGCCAGCAGTTACAAGGAACCCCAAGAGACCCAGTACTTC
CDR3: CASSYKEPQETQYF

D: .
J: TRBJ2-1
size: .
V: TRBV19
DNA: TGTGCCAGTAGTACTACGGGAGATTCCTACAATGAGCAGTTCTTC
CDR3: CASSTTGDSYNEQFF

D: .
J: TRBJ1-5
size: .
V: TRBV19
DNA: TGTGCCAGTACCTTTGACAACAATCAGCCCCAGCATTTT
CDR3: CASTFDNNQPQHF

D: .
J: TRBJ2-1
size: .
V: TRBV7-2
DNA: TGTGCCAGCAGCTCTCCTAGCAATGAGCAGTTCTTC
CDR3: CASSSPSNEQFF

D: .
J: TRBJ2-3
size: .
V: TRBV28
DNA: TGTGCCAGCAACCCCTTAGCGCTAAGCACAGATACGCAGTATTTT
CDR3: CASNPLALSTDTQYF

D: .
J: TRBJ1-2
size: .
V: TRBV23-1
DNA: TGCGCCAGCAGTCAATCGGTGGTGGCGGCCGATGGCTACACCTTC
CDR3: CASSQSVVAADGYTF

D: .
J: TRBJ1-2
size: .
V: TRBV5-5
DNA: TGTGCCAGCAGCTTGGGCCCAGGCAGTGGAGGCTACACCTTC
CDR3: CASSLGPGSGGYTF

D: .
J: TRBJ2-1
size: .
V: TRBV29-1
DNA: TGCAGCGTTGGTGAGGGGAATGAGCAGTTCTTC
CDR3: CSVGEGNEQFF

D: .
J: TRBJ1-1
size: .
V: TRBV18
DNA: TGTGCCAGCTCACCAATTGGGGCACAGACTGAAGCTTTCTTT
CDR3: CASSPIGAQTEAFF

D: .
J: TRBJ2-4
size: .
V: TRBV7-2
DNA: TGTGCCAGCAGCGTGGGGGGTAACATTCAGTACTTC
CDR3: CASSVGGNIQYF

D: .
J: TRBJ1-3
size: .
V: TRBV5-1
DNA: TGCGCCAGCAGGATCGAAGGGATTCCCGACCTATATTTT
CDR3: CASRIEGIPDLYF

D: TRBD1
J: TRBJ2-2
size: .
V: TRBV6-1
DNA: TGTGCCAGCAGTGAAGGGACAGGGGTCACCGGGGAGCTGTTTTTT
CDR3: CASSEGTGVTGELFF

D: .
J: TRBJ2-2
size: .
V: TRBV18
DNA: TGTGCCAGCTCACCAGCGAACACCGGGGAGCTGTTTTTT
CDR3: CASSPANTGELFF

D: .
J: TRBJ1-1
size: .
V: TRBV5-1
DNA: TGCGCCAGCAGCTTTCAGGAGGGGAGCACTGAAGCTTTCTTT
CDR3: CASSFQEGSTEAFF

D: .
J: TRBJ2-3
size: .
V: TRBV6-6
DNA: TGTGCCAGCAGTTTAGCGGGACAGGGAACAGATACGCAGTATTTT
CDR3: CASSLAGQGTDTQYF

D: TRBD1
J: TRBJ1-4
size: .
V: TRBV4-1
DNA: TGCGCCAGCAGCGTACAGGGGGCGGGTAATGAAAAACTGTTTTTT
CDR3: CASSVQGAGNEKLFF

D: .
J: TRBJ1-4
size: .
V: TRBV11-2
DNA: TGTGCCAGCAGAAGGGACTTAACTAATGAAAAACTGTTTTTT
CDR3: CASRRDLTNEKLFF

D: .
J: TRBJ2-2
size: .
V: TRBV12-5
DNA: TGTGCTAGTGGTTTGTCGGACACCAACACCGGGGAGCTGTTTTTT
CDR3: CASGLSDTNTGELFF